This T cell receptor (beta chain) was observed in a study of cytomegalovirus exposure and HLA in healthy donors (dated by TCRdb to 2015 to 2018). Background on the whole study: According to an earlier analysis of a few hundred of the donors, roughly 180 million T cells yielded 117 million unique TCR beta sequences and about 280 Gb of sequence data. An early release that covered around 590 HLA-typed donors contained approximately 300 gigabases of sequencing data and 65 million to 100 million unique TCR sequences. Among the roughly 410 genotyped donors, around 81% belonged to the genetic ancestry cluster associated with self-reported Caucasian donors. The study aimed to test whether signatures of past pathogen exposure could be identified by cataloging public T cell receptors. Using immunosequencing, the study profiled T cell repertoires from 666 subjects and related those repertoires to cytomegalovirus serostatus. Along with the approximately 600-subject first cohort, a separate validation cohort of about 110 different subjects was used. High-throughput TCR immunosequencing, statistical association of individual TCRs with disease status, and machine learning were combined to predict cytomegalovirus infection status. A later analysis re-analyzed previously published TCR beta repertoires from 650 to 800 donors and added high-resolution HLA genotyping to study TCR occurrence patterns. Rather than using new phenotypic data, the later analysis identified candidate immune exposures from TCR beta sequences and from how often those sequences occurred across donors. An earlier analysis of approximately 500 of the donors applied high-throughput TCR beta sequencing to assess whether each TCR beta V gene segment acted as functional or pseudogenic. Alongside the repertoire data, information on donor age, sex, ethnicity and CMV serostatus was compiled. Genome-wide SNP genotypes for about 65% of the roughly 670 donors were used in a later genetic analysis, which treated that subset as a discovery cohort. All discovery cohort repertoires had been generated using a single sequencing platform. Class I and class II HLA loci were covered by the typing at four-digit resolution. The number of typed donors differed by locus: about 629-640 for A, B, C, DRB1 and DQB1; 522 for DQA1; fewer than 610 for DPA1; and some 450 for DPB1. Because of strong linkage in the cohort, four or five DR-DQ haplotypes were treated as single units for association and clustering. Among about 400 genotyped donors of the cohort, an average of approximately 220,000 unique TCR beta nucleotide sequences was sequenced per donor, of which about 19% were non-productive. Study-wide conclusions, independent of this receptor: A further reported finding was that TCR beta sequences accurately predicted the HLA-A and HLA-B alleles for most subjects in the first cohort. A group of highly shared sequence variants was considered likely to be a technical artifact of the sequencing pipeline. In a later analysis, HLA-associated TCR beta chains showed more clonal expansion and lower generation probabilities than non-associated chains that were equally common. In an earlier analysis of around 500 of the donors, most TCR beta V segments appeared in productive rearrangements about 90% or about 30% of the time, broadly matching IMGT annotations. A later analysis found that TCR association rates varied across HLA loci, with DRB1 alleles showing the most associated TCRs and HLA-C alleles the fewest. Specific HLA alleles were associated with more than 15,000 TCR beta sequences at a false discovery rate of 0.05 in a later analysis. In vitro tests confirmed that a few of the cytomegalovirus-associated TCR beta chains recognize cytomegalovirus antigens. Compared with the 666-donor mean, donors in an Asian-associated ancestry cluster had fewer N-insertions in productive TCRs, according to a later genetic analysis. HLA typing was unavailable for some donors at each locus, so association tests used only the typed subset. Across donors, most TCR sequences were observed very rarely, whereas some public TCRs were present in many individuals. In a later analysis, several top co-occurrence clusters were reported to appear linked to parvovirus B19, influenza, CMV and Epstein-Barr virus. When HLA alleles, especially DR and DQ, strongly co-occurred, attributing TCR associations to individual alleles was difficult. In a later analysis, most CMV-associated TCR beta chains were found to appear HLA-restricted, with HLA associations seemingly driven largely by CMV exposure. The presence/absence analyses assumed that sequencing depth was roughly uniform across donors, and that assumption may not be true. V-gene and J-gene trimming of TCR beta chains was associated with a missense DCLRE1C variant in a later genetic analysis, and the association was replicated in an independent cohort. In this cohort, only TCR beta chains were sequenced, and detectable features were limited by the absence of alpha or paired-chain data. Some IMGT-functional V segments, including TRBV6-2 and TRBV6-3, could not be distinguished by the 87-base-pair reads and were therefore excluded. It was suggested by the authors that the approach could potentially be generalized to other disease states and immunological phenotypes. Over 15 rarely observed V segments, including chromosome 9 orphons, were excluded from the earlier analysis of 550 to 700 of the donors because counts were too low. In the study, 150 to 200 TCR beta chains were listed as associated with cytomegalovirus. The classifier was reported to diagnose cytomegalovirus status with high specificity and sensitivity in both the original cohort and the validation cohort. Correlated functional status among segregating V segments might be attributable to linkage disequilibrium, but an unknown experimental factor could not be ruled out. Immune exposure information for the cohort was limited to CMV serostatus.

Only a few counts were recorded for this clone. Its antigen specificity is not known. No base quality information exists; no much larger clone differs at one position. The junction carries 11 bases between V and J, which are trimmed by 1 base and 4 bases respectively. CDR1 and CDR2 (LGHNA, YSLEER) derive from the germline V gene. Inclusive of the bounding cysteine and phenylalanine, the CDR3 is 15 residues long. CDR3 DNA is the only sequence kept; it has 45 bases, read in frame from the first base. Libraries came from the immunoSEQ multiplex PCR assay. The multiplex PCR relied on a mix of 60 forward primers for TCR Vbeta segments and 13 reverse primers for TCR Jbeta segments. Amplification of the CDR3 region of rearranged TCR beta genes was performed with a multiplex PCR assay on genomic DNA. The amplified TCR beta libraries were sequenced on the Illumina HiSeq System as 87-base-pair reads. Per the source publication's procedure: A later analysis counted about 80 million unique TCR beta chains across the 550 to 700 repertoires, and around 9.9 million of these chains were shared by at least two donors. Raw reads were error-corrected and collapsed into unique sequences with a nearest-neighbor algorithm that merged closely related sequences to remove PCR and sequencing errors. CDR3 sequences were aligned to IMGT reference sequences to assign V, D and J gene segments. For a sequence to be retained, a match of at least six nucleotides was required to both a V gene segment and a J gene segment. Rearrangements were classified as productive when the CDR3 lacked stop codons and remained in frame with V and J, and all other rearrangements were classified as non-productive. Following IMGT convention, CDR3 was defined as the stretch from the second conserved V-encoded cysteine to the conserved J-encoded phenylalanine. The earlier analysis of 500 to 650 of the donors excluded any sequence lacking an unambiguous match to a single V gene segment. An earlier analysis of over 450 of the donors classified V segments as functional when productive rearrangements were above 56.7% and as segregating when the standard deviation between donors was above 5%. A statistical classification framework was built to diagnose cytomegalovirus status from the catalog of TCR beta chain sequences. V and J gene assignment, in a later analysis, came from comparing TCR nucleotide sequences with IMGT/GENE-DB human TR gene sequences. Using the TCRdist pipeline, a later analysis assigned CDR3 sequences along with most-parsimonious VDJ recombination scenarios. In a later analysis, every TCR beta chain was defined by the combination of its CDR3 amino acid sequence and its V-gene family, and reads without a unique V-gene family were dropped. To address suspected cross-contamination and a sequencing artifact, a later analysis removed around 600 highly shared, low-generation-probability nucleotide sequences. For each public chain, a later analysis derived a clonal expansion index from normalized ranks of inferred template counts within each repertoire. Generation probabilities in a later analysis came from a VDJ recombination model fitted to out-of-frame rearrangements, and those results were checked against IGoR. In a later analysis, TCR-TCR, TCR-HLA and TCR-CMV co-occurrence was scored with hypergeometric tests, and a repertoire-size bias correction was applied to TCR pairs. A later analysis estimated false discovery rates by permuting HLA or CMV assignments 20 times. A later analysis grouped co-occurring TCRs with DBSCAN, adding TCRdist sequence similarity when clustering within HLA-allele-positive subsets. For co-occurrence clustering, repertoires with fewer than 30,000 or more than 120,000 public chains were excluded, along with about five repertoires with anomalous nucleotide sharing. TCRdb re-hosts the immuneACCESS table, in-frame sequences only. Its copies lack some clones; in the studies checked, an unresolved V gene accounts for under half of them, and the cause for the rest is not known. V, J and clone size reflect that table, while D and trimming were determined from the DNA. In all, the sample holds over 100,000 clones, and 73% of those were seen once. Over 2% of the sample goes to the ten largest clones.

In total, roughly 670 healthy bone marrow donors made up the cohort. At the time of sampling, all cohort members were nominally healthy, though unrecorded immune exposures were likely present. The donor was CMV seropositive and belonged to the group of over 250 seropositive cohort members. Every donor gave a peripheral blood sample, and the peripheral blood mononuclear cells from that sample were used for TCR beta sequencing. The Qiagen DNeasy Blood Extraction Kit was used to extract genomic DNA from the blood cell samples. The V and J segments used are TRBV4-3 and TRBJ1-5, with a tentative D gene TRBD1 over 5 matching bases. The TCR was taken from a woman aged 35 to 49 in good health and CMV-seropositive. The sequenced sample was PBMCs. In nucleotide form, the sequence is TGCGCCAGCAGCCAAGGCATCAGGGCAAATCAGCCCCAGCATTTT. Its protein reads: CASSQGIRANQPQHF.